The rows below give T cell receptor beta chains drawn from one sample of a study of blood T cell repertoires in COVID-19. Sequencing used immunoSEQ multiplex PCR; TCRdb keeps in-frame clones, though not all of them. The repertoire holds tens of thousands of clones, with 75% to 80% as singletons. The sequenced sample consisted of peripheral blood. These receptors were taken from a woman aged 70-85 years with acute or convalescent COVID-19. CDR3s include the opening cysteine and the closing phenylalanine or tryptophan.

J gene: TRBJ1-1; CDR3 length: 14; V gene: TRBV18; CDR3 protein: CASSPQGDHAEAFF
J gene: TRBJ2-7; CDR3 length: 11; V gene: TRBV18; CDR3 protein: CASSPGGEQYF
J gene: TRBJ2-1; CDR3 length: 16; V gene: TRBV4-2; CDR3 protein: CASSQDGGGSYNEQFF
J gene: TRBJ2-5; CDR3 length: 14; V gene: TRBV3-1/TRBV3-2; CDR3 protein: CASSPSHRQETQYF
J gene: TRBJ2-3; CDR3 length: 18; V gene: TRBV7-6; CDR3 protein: CASSLGPLRTSGGDTQYF
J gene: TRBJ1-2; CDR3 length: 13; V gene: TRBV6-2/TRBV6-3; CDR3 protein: CASSTTVLYGYTF
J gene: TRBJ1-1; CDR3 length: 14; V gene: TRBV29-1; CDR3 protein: CSVEVRQGYTEAFF
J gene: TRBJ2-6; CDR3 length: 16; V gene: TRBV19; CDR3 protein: CASSIDKNSGANVLTF
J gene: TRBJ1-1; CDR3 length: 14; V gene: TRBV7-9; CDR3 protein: CASSLPGKATEAFF
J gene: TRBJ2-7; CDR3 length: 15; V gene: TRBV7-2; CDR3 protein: CASSQTAYIPYEQYF
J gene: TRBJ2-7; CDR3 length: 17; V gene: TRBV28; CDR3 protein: CASSLVGQGGGVYEQYF
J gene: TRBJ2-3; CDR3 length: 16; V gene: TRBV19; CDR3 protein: CASSVRKAGVADTQYF
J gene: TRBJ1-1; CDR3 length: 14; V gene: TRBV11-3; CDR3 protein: CASSLGGAGTEAFF
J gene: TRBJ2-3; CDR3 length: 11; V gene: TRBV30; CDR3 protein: CAWALTDTQYF
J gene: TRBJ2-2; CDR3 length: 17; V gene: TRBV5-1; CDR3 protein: CASSLGWRGTNTGELFF
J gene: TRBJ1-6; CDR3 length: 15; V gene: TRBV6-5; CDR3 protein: CASSPGDHYNSPLHF
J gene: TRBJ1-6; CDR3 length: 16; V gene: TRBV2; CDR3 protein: CASSGTLSSYNSPLHF
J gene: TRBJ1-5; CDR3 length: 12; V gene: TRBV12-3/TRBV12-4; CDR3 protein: CASSFTNQPQHF
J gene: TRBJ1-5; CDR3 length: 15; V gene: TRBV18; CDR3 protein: CASSPSGRNNQPQHF
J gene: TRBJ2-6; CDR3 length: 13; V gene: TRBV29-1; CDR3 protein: CSVLYSGANVLTF
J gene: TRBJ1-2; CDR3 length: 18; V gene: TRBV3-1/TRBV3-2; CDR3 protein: CASSSNGIRNHINYGYTF
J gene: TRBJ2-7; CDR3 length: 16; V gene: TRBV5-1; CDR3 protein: CASSLDGGPYSYEQYF
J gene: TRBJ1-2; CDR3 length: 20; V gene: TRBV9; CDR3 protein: CASSVGLGGQGASLVNGYTF
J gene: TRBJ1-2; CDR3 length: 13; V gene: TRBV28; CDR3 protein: CASSLTRSVFYTF
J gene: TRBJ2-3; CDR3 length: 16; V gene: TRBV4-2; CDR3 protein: CASSPSGGPGGDTQYF
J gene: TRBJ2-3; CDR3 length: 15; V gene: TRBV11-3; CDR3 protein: CASSLGPGAADTQYF
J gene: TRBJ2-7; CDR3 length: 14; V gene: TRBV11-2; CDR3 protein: CASSLLSGSYEQYF
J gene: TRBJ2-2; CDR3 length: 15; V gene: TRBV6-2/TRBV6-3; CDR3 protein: CASSLGAASGGELFF
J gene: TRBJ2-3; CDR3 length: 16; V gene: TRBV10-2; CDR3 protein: CASSESGQGGTDTQYF
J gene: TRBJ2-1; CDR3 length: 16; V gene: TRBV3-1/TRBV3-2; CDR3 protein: CASSQAASGTFNEQFF
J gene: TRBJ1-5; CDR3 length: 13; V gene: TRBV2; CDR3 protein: CASRLISNQPQHF
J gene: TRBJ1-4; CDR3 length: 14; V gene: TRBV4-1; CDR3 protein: CASSSTGTNEKLFF
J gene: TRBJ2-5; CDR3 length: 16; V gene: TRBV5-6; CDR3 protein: CASSSTFDRGQETQYF
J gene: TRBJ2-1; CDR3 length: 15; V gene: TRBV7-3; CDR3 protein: CASSSLAGGSDEQFF
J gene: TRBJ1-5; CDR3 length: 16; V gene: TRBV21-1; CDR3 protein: CASSKNWTGGSQPQHF
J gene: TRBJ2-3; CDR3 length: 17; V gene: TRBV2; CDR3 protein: CASSGIGTGGHTDTQYF
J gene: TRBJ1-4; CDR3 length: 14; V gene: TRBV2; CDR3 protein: CASSDQGANEKLFF
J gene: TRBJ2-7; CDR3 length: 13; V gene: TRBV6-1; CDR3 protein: CASSEESRNTQYF
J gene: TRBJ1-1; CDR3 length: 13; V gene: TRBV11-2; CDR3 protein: CASSIDRNTEAFF
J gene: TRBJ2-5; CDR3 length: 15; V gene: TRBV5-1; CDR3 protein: CASSSTGGFQETQYF
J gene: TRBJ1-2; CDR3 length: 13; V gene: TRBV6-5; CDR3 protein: CASSYDGGRGYTF
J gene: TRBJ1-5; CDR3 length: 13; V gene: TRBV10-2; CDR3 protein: CASRGRDNQPQHF
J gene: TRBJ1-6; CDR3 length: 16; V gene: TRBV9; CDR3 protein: CASSESPGQGHSPLHF
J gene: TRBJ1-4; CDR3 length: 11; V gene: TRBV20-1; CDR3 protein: CSAHQGEKLFF
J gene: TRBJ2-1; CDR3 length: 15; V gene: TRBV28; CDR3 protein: CASMPRRLASNEQFF
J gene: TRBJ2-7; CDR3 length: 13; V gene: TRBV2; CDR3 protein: CTSSVQGNYEQYF
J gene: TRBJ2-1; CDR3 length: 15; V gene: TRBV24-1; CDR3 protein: CATSARGRRMAEQFF
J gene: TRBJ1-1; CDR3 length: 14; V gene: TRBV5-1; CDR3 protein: CASSLDRGLTEAFF
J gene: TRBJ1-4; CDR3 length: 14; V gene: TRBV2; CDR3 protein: CASSERQGWEKLFF
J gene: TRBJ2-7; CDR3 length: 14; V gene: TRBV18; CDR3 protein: CASSPRDSTYEQYF
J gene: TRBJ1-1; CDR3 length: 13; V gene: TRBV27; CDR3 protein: CASSLRDSLPAFF
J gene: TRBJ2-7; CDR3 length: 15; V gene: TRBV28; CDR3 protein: CASSSPAGHSYEQYF
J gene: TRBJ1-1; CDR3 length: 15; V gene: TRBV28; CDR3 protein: CASRDPRGAYTEAFF
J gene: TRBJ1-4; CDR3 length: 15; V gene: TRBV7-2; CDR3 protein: CASRQPGQANEKLFF
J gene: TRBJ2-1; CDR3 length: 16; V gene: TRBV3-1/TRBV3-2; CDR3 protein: CASSRITSAFYNEQFF
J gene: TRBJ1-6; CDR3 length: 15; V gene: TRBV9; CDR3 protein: CASSVGFGGNSPLHF
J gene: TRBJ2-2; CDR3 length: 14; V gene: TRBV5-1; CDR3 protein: CASSLEYVAGELFF
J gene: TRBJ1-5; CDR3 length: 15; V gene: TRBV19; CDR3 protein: CASSIGLRGNQPQHF
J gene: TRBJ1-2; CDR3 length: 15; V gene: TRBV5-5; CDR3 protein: CASSQDRAQPYGYTF